A selection of T cell receptor beta chains follows, all from one sample in a study of T-cell reconstitution after alpha-beta-depleted transplantation in children. TCRdb reprocessed the PCR reads with MiXCR, giving one entry per CDR3 protein. The table has over 200,000 distinct CDR3 sequences, roughly 8.3% seen once. The specimen was PBMCs, mostly from graft donor cells, collected 360 days after TCRalphabeta/CD19-depleted stem cell transplant. Source of these receptors: a male patient between 2 and 10 years old who had a stem cell transplant for acute myeloid leukemia, so the T cells may come from the graft donor. CDR3s leave out the opening cysteine and the closing phenylalanine or tryptophan. Part of the rows lack a size; the others show once, few, many or a class for expanded clones.

abundance,j_gene,v_gene,CDR3aa
-,TRBJ1-1,TRBV11-3,ASSLDSIDTQAF
few,TRBJ1-1,TRBV5-1,ASYPGEANTEAF
few,TRBJ2-5,TRBV29-1,SVPRWAGARETQY
-,TRBJ2-2,TRBV18,ASSRQGLNTVELF
many,TRBJ2-2,TRBV29-1,SVGGQGKTGELF
-,TRBJ2-5,TRBV24-1,ATSGGGEDQETQY
-,TRBJ2-5,TRBV21-1,ASSKGTRQETQY
many,TRBJ2-5,TRBV27,ASSFGQGRETQY
-,TRBJ1-1,TRBV15,ATSREAGNTEAF
many,TRBJ2-2,TRBV20-1,SATGLADTGELF
few,TRBJ2-5,TRBV5-1,ASSSLAGDGGTQY
-,TRBJ2-5,TRBV20-1,SARGRGTQETQY
-,TRBJ2-4,TRBV5-1,ASSSRGQTLAKNIQY
few,TRBJ2-3,TRBV6-1,ASVRRGGDLSTDTQY
-,TRBJ2-3,TRBV20-1,SAAEQDTQY
-,TRBJ1-1,TRBV18,ASSANRGMNTEAF
few,TRBJ1-1,TRBV20-1,SADPREKAPEAF
few,TRBJ2-3,TRBV6-5,ASSYPTGDRTDTQY
-,TRBJ2-3,TRBV12-3/TRBV12-4,ASSWGKGAGTDTQY
few,TRBJ2-7,TRBV10-2,ASSERTGLAYEQY